This T cell receptor beta chain was found in a study of blood T cell repertoires in COVID-19. Across the whole study: Whether acute or convalescent, the COVID-19 samples came from the United States, Italy and Spain. Sample material is recorded as cDNA or gDNA derived from T cells, B-cell-depleted T cells, or PBMCs.

This clone was seen only once. CDR1 and CDR2 from the germline V gene are MNHEY and SMNVEV (reference sequence). Between the trimmed V and J ends, which lost 5 bases and 0 bases, there was a span of 14 bases. This CDR3 region has 15 residues. Per the authors' pipeline: From reference gene primer amplification, estimates of nucleated cell counts were derived. The repertoire was sequenced with immunoSEQ multiplex PCR; TCRdb's copy has only in-frame clones and lacks some. V, J and clone size are taken as reported in that table, and D and trimming were inferred from the DNA itself. The sample consists of about 75,000 clones, 70% to 80% of them appearing once.

V gene TRBV27 combines with J gene TRBJ2-7; D gene ambiguous. The source material was peripheral blood. The clonotype was recovered from a woman of 80 years or more with active or convalescent COVID-19. The CDR3 nucleotides read TGTGCCAGCAGTCCCAGGCCGGCAACCTCCTACGAGCAGTACTTC. It yields the protein CASSPRPATSYEQYF.